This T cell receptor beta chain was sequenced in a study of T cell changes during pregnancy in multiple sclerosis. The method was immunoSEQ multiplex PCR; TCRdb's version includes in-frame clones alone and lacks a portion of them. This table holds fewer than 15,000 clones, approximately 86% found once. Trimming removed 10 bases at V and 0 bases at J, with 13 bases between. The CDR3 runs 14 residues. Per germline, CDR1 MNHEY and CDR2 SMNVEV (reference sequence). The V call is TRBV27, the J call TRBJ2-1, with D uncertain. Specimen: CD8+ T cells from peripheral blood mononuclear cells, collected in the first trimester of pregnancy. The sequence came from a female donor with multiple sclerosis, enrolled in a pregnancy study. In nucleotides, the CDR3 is TGTGCCACCTCGGAGCTGGGCTCCTACAATGAGCAGTTCTTC. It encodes CATSELGSYNEQFF.